Sequencing of this T cell receptor (beta chain) was carried out in a study of T cell changes during pregnancy in multiple sclerosis. The method was immunoSEQ multiplex PCR; TCRdb's version includes in-frame clones alone and lacks a portion of them. This repertoire shows roughly 93,000 clones, 85% to 95% found once; its top ten account for about 2%. The receptor's source is a female donor with multiple sclerosis, enrolled in a pregnancy study. This sample comprised peripheral blood, obtained after pregnancy.

CDR3 in DNA: TGCAGCGTTGAAGATTCGGGGGGGGGCGAGCAGTACTTC. This sequence encodes CSVEDSGGGEQYF. The chain uses TRBV29-1 and TRBJ2-7; 8 nucleotides agree with TRBD2. The length of the CDR3 is 13 residues. The V gene end was trimmed by 0 bases and the J gene end by 6 bases; junction bases not matched to a gene: 4. CDR1 and CDR2 from the germline V gene are SQVTM and ANQGSEA.